These 30 T cell receptor beta chains originate from one sample sequenced in a study of cytomegalovirus exposure and HLA in healthy donors (dated by TCRdb to the late 2010s). Library generation was performed with the immunoSEQ multiplex PCR assay. A mixture of 60 forward primers for TCR Vbeta segments and 13 reverse primers for TCR Jbeta segments was used in the multiplex PCR. TCRdb holds this immuneACCESS table with in-frame rearrangements only. Some clones are missing; in checked studies, unresolved V genes explain under half, and the rest has no known cause. The sample table records some 150,000 clones; roughly 80% of these occur just once. The ten largest clones capture around 4.7% of the sample. Sequenced material: PBMCs. The receptors come from a woman aged 18 to 35 in good health and CMV-seropositive.

V is TRBV7-8 and J is TRBJ1-5, with 8 bases aligning to TRBD1. The CDR3 is 15 amino acids. The ends lost 5 bases at V and 7 bases at J; junction bases unmatched: 10. CDR1 and CDR2 from the germline V gene are SGHVS and FQNEAQ. DNA for the CDR3: TGTGCCAGCAGCGCACAGGGGGGTGGGAGACAGCCCCAGCATTTT. Translation gives CASSAQGGGRQPQHF.

The chain uses TRBV14 and TRBJ2-5; no definite D call. Germline CDR1 SGHDN, CDR2 FVKESK. This CDR3 region has 14 residues. V gave up 0 bases and J gave up 4 bases, with 9 bases separating them. The CDR3 reads CASSQDPAPETQYF. The DNA of the CDR3 is TGTGCCAGCAGCCAAGATCCCGCGCCAGAGACCCAGTACTTC. The variable domain in full, with the rest retrieved from reference TRBV14 and TRBJ2-5, is EAGVTQFPSHSVIEKGQTVTLRCDPISGHDNLYWYRRVMGKEIKFLLHFVKESKQDESGMPNNRFLAERTGGTYSTLKVQPAELEDSGVYFCASSQDPAPETQYFGPGTRLLVL.

This clone was found once. The chain links TRBV28 to TRBJ1-2, with D possibly being TRBD1 (5 bases). V lost 7 bases to trimming and J lost 5 bases, with 23 bases between them. This CDR3 has 16 amino acids. Looked up from germline, CDR1 is MDHEN and CDR2 is SYDVKM. The CDR3 bases are TGTGCCAGCAACACTCCGACCCCTGACAGCTTATATGGCTACACCTTC. This sequence encodes CASNTPTPDSLYGYTF.

This clone was found once. The J gene is TRBJ2-5, the V gene TRBV7-3; 7 nucleotides match TRBD2. The length of the CDR3 is 16 residues. The trim removed 5 bases at V and 5 bases at J, leaving 14 bases unmatched. Germline V gives CDR1 SGHTA, CDR2 FQGTGA. The CDR3 here is CASSPRPQRGGETQYF. Written as DNA, the CDR3 is TGTGCCAGCAGCCCCCGGCCCCAGCGGGGAGGCGAGACCCAGTACTTC.

The genes are TRBV10-3 and TRBJ2-5, with 8 bases that match TRBD1. The junction had 6 bases not matched to a gene; V was cut back by 4 bases and J by 5 bases. Germline CDR1 ENHRY, CDR2 SYGVKD. The CDR3 length is 14 residues. The CDR3 reads CAISADRDTETQYF. In DNA form, the CDR3 reads TGTGCCATCAGTGCGGACAGGGATACGGAGACCCAGTACTTC.

This clone was detected once. V and J are TRBV5-6 and TRBJ1-5; D may be TRBD1 (5 bases). V dropped 1 base and J dropped 1 base, with 12 bases sitting between them. There are 16 residues in the CDR3. The V gene's germline CDR1 is SGHDT and CDR2 YYEEEE. The CDR3 region is CASSLKGRVSNQPQHF. The CDR3 nucleotides read TGTGCCAGCAGCTTGAAGGGGCGTGTGAGCAATCAGCCCCAGCATTTT.

The chain carries TRBV7-2 and TRBJ1-1; possible D gene TRBD1, 5 bases. The V gene's germline CDR1 is SGHTA and CDR2 FQGNSA. V was pared by 2 bases and J by 2 bases, with 12 bases between. The CDR3 has 15 residues. This CDR3 reads CASSLMSGKNTEAFF. DNA of the CDR3: TGTGCCAGCAGCTTAATGTCAGGGAAAAACACTGAAGCTTTCTTT.

The chain carries TRBV27 and TRBJ1-2; the D is unclear. V was cut by 4 bases and J by 3 bases, with 9 bases left in between. The CDR3 has 13 amino acids. Germline CDR1 MNHEY, CDR2 SMNVEV (reference sequence). In nucleotides, the CDR3 is TGTGCCAGCAGTTCAAACAGAGACTATGGCTACACCTTC. It translates to CASSSNRDYGYTF.

This chain uses TRBV4-2 with TRBJ2-7, with D perhaps matching TRBD1 (6 bases). CDR1 is LGHNA, CDR2 YNFKEQ, per germline. The CDR3 length is 16 residues. The V end was cut by 1 base, the J end by 2 bases, with 15 bases between. Written as DNA, the CDR3 is TGTGCCAGCAGCCAAGGGTTCCGAGACAGGCCCTACGAGCAGTACTTC. It is translated as CASSQGFRDRPYEQYF.

The J gene is TRBJ2-3, the V gene TRBV13, with 10 nucleotides matching TRBD2. The CDR3 runs to 14 residues. Trimming cost V 6 bases and J 2 bases; bases outside gene matches: 2. The germline V gene has CDR1 PRHDT and CDR2 FYEKMQ (reference sequence). Here the CDR3 reads CASRGLALTDTQYF. For the CDR3, the DNA is TGTGCCAGCAGGGGACTAGCGCTCACAGATACGCAGTATTTT.

This sequence joins TRBV18 and TRBJ1-4; tentative D call: TRBD1 (6 bases). CDR3 length equals 14 residues. Germline CDR1 KGHSH, CDR2 LQKENI. V was cut by 2 bases and J by 11 bases, with 15 bases left in between. The CDR3 nucleotides are TGTGCCAGCTCACCATCGCAGGGGCTCGGGAAACTGTTTTTT. The encoded protein is CASSPSQGLGKLFF.

The chain has TRBV7-2 and TRBJ2-3; TRBD2 aligns across 12 bases. The V gene's germline CDR1 is SGHTA and CDR2 FQGNSA. After removal of 1 base from V and 3 bases from J, the junction contained 5 bases not matched to a gene. The CDR3 consists of 17 residues. The CDR3 reads CASSLVPSGGATDTQYF. In DNA form, the CDR3 reads TGTGCCAGCAGCTTAGTCCCTAGCGGGGGGGCAACAGATACGCAGTATTTT. Full variable domain (outside the CDR3, taken from reference TRBV7-2 and TRBJ2-3): GAGVSQSPSNKVTEKGKDVELRCDPISGHTALYWYRQSLGQGLEFLIYFQGNSAPDKSGLPSDRFSAERTGGSVSTLTIQRTQQEDSAVYLCASSLVPSGGATDTQYFGPGTRLTVL.

This chain uses TRBV4-3 with TRBJ1-2; D remains unclear. Trimming took off 0 bases at V and 5 bases at J, with 13 bases between the two ends. Germline CDR1 is LGHNA and CDR2 is YSLEER. The CDR3 covers 15 residues. CDR3 in amino acids: CASSQDRGSLYGYTF. CDR3 in DNA: TGCGCCAGCAGCCAAGATCGGGGTTCCCTATATGGCTACACCTTC.

The chain joins TRBV6-1 to TRBJ1-5; D perhaps matches TRBD1 (5 bases). In germline, CDR1 is MNHNS, CDR2 SASEGT. The CDR3 runs 17 residues. V dropped 2 bases and J dropped 5 bases, with 19 bases sitting between them. The CDR3 DNA reads as TGTGCCAGCAGTGAATCGATCGTGAGGCAGGGCGATCAGCCCCAGCATTTT. Translated: CASSESIVRQGDQPQHF.

This clone came up a few times. This chain joins TRBV4-3 and TRBJ1-6; D remains unclear. Germline V gives CDR1 LGHNA, CDR2 YSLEER. This CDR3 is built from 13 residues. The ends were cut back, 8 bases at V and 4 bases at J, with 9 bases in the middle. The CDR3 DNA is TGCGCCAGCCGGGGTCGATATAATTCACCCCTCCACTTT. Translated: CASRGRYNSPLHF.

The chain recombines TRBV6-5 with TRBJ2-3; the D gene is possibly TRBD2 (5 bases). This CDR3 contains 15 residues. Germline V gene lookup returns CDR1 MNHEY and CDR2 SVGAGI. V was shortened by 2 bases and J by 2 bases, with 11 bases between the two germline ends. CDR3 protein: CASSYKGSATDTQYF. In DNA form, the CDR3 reads TGTGCCAGCAGTTACAAGGGTAGCGCCACAGATACGCAGTATTTT.

This chain uses TRBV19 with TRBJ2-7, with TRBD2 matching over 13 bases. Unmatched junction bases numbered 3, after V lost 5 bases and J lost 5 bases. Germline V gene lookup returns CDR1 LNHDA and CDR2 SQIVND (reference sequence). The CDR3 extends over 14 amino acids. The CDR3 region is CASSSGLAGDEQYF. CDR3 in DNA: TGTGCCAGTAGTTCCGGACTAGCGGGGGACGAGCAGTACTTC.

As concerns this clone: Other DNA sequences within the sample encode an identical CDR3. CDR3 loop: CASSPTGGRNEQFF. CDR3 sequence (DNA): TGTGCCAGCAGCCCCACCGGGGGGCGCAATGAGCAGTTCTTC. V is TRBV7-9 and J is TRBJ2-1; D may be TRBD2 (7 bases). Trimming cost V 5 bases and J 6 bases, with 14 bases left between them. Germline values: CDR1 SEHNR, CDR2 FQNEAQ (reference sequence). This CDR3 contains 14 residues.

The V call is TRBV11-2, the J call TRBJ1-1, with a tentative D call TRBD1 (5 bases). CDR3 length: 18 residues. CDR1 is SGHAT and CDR2 is FQNNGV in the germline V gene. V was clipped by 5 bases and J by 0 bases, with 22 bases between them. The chain's CDR3 is CASSHTLKEGRMNTEAFF. CDR3 sequence (DNA): TGTGCCAGCAGCCACACCCTCAAAGAGGGGAGGATGAACACTGAAGCTTTCTTT.

V is TRBV5-3 and J is TRBJ2-7; D is perhaps TRBD2 (6 bases). TRBV5-3 is an ORF, and what it does is uncertain. This CDR3 comprises 16 residues. V was trimmed by 4 bases and J by 5 bases, leaving 22 bases between them. In DNA, the CDR3 is TGTGCCAGAAGCCTTGGGGTAGCGGAACCTTCCCACGAGCAGTACTTC. It yields the protein CARSLGVAEPSHEQYF.

This clone was counted only a few times. The rearrangement uses TRBV7-6 and TRBJ2-7; 13 bases align to TRBD2. Trimming cost V 5 bases and J 3 bases; bases outside gene matches: 13. Germline V lookup: CDR1 SGHVS, CDR2 FNYEAQ. CDR3 length: 18 residues. The CDR3 DNA reads as TGTGCCAGCAGCCGTAGGATCGGGACTAGCGGGATTTACTACGAGCAGTACTTC. This gives the protein CASSRRIGTSGIYYEQYF.

This sequence joins TRBV29-1 and TRBJ2-1; D is unresolved. Germline CDR1 and CDR2: SQVTM and ANQGSEA. This CDR3 spans 12 amino acids. Deletions cut 7 bases from V and 5 bases from J, with 12 bases between. The CDR3 loop is CSAEYTNNEQFF. As DNA, the CDR3 is TGCAGCGCCGAATACACCAACAATGAGCAGTTCTTC.

The V and J genes are TRBV6-1 and TRBJ1-1; D is undetermined. The germline V gene has CDR1 MNHNS and CDR2 SASEGT. With 6 bases removed from V and 2 bases from J, the gap between germline ends came to 7 bases. CDR3 length: 12 amino acids. CDR3 DNA: TGTGCCAGCAGCTCAGATAACACTGAAGCTTTCTTT. This sequence encodes CASSSDNTEAFF.

CDR3 DNA: TGTGCCAGCAGTGAAGGGACTAGCGGCACAGATACGCAGTATTTT. It is translated as CASSEGTSGTDTQYF. The V call is TRBV6-4, the J call TRBJ2-3, with TRBD2 matching 10 bases. V was clipped by 3 bases and J by 1 base; unmatched bases: 1. The CDR3 contains 15 residues. Germline V gene sequence: CDR1 MRHNA, CDR2 SNTAGT.

This sequence joins TRBV11-2 and TRBJ1-6; 8 bases are shared with TRBD1. Germline CDR1 and CDR2: SGHAT and FQNNGV. The trim removed 4 bases at V and 10 bases at J, leaving 12 bases unmatched. The CDR3 has 16 amino acids. The CDR3 protein is CASSWGPGQEGSPLHF. CDR3 nucleotides: TGTGCCAGCAGCTGGGGACCGGGACAGGAGGGATCACCCCTCCACTTT. The whole variable domain, remainder taken from reference TRBV11-2 and TRBJ1-6, is EAGVAQSPRYKIIEKRQSVAFWCNPISGHATLYWYQQILGQGPKLLIQFQNNGVVDDSQLPKDRFSAERLKGVDSTLKIQPAKLEDSAVYLCASSWGPGQEGSPLHFGNGTRLTVT.

The V call is TRBV2, the J call TRBJ2-1; 7 nucleotides align to TRBD1. Trimming took 5 bases from V and 7 from J; bases not matched to a gene: 11. Germline CDR1 SNHLY, CDR2 FYNNEI. This CDR3 is built from 15 residues. This CDR3 reads CASSQTGTETNEQFF. The CDR3 region has the DNA TGTGCCAGCAGTCAAACCGGGACAGAGACGAATGAGCAGTTCTTC.

The chain has TRBV25-1 and TRBJ2-7; 12 positions match TRBD1. After removal of 6 bases from V and 6 bases from J, the junction contained 12 bases not matched to a gene. Germline V lookup: CDR1 MGHDK, CDR2 SYGVNS. This CDR3 is 16 amino acids long. The CDR3 coding sequence is TGTGCCAGCAGCGACGAATTGGGGACAGGGGGCGCCGAGCAGTACTTC. Its protein is CASSDELGTGGAEQYF.

The chain uses TRBV9 and TRBJ2-3, with D tentatively TRBD1 (6 bases). The CDR3 is 16 residues long. Trimming removed 3 bases from V and 4 bases from J, with 18 bases in between. Germline V gene lookup returns CDR1 SGDLS and CDR2 YYNGEE. The CDR3 DNA reads as TGTGCCAGCAGCGAACCCAGCGATGGGGGCCCAGATACGCAGTATTTT. Translation gives CASSEPSDGGPDTQYF.

V and J are TRBV7-2 and TRBJ1-3; 9 nucleotides agree with TRBD1. J lost 4 bases, V lost 2 bases, and 9 bases had no gene match. The germline V gene encodes CDR1 SGHTA and CDR2 FQGNSA. The CDR3 has 17 amino acids. CDR3 DNA sequence: TGTGCCAGCAGCTTAACATACAGGGGGCTCGGAGGAAACACCATATATTTT. It encodes CASSLTYRGLGGNTIYF.

The gene calls are TRBV19 and TRBJ2-3; 10 bases match TRBD2. J lost 4 bases, V lost 1 base, and 2 bases had no gene match. The germline CDR1 and CDR2 sequences are LNHDA and SQIVND (reference sequence). This CDR3 comprises 15 residues. CDR3 nucleotide sequence: TGTGCCAGTAGTATAGGGCTAGCGGGGGCAGATACGCAGTATTTT. Its protein product is CASSIGLAGADTQYF.